This TCR beta chain was observed in a study of metastatic and nonmetastatic thyroid tumors. Study overall: For malignant and benign thyroid patients, tumor or nodule tissue and blood were the sources whose repertoires were compared. Study results and limitations: The study reportedly found significantly higher TCR beta diversity in malignant thyroid tumors than benign nodules, in blood and tumor.

Under the authors' procedure: Researchers built a distant-metastasis classifier for papillary thyroid cancer that drew on CDR3 differences across clinicopathological groups. TCRdb called clones again from the PCR reads with MiXCR. The V and J calls shown here were made by TCRdb, not taken from the authors' results. The sample has 49,000 or so clones, approximately 26% seen once. The CDR3 has 16 amino acids. V was trimmed by 5 bases and J by 3 bases, leaving 14 bases between them. Germline V gene data show CDR1 as LNHDA and CDR2 as SQIVND (reference sequence). Turning to this clone: Its antigen is currently unknown.

Prior to thyroid surgery, none of the patients had received any treatment. This TCR came from a male donor with papillary thyroid cancer or a benign thyroid nodule (not recorded which). Some clones in this sample may be carry-over from other donors' samples. This chain joins TRBV19 and TRBJ2-6; tentatively, D is TRBD1 (6 bases). Sequenced input: blood. CDR3 coding DNA: TGTGCCAGTAGTCGATCAGGGGCATATGGGGCCAACGTCCTGACTTTC. Its protein product is CASSRSGAYGANVLTF. Together with reference TRBV19 and TRBJ2-6, the CDR3 gives the full variable domain: DGGITQSPKYLFRKEGQNVTLSCEQNLNHDAMYWYRQDPGQGLRLIYYSQIVNDFQKGDIAEGYSVSREKKESFPLTVTSAQKNPTAFYLCASSRSGAYGANVLTFGAGSRLTVL.